These 21 T cell receptor beta chains share one sample of origin, sequenced in a study of T-cell reconstitution after alpha-beta-depleted transplantation in children. A library of TCRbeta sequences, prepared with unique molecular identifiers, was generated. TCRdb reanalysed the PCR reads using MiXCR and keeps one entry per CDR3 protein. Of 200,000 to 300,000 distinct CDR3 sequences in the sample, about 25% were seen once. The specimen was PBMCs, collected before TCRalphabeta/CD19-depleted stem cell transplant. All receptors derive from a girl aged 2 to 10 with Fanconi anemia, due to receive a stem cell transplant.

The table lists this clonotype with many counts. J is TRBJ1-1 and V is TRBV12-3 or TRBV12-4; D possibly corresponds to TRBD1 (6 bases). The CDR3 runs to 13 residues. Trimming shortened V by 6 bases and J by 4 bases, and 12 bases separated the two germline ends. Here the CDR3 DNA reads TGTGCCAGCAGGGAACAGGGAACCACTGAAGCTTTCTTT. Protein: CASREQGTTEAFF.

The chain employs TRBV28 and TRBJ2-1, with D unclear. Germline V gene lookup returns CDR1 MDHEN and CDR2 SYDVKM. V was clipped by 6 bases and J by 4 bases, with 7 bases between them. CDR3 size: 12 residues. Written as DNA, the CDR3 is TGTGCCAGCAGGTCAAGGTACAATGAGCAGTTCTTC. Protein: CASRSRYNEQFF. The full variable domain, completed using reference TRBV28 and TRBJ2-1, is DVKVTQSSRYLVKRTGEKVFLECVQDMDHENMFWYRQDPGLGLRLIYFSYDVKMKEKGDIPEGYSVSREKKERFSLILESASTNQTSMYLCASRSRYNEQFFGPGTRLTVL.

This clonotype was detected many times. The rearrangement uses TRBV29-1 and TRBJ1-1; D uncertain. This CDR3 is built from 10 residues. Trimming removed 4 bases from V and 9 bases from J, with 9 bases in between. The germline V gene has CDR1 SQVTM and CDR2 ANQGSEA. Here the CDR3 reads CSVVLWQAFF. Here the CDR3 DNA reads TGCAGCGTTGTCTTGTGGCAAGCTTTCTTT.

This clonotype was found many times. CDR3 in amino acids: CSASHTENIQYF. In DNA form, the CDR3 reads TGCAGTGCTAGTCACACAGAAAACATTCAGTACTTC. The genes are TRBV20-1 and TRBJ2-4; D not resolved. Between the trimmed V and J ends, which lost 3 bases and 5 bases, there was a span of 8 bases. There are 12 residues in the CDR3. Germline V gene lookup returns CDR1 DFQATT and CDR2 SNEGSKA (reference sequence).

The gene calls are TRBV20-1 and TRBJ2-3; D gene unclear. The CDR3 has 12 residues. The V and J ends lost 0 bases and 11 bases respectively, with 12 bases between them. CDR1 and CDR2 (germline): DFQATT, SNEGSKA (reference sequence). CDR3: CSARDTWNRQYF. The CDR3 coding sequence is TGCAGTGCTAGAGATACGTGGAATAGGCAGTATTTT.

The sample holds many counts of this clonotype. CDR3 amino acids: CASSLFRGGRNEQFF. CDR3 DNA: TGTGCCAGCAGTTTATTCCGGGGAGGGCGCAATGAGCAGTTCTTC. The rearrangement joins TRBV28 to TRBJ2-1; 7 bases line up with TRBD2. CDR3 length equals 15 residues. Trimming removed 1 base from V and 6 bases from J; junction bases left unmatched: 6. CDR1 is MDHEN and CDR2 is SYDVKM in the germline V gene.

This clonotype was observed a handful of times. The chain links TRBV29-1 to TRBJ2-1; 12 bases align to TRBD2. Germline V gene lookup returns CDR1 SQVTM and CDR2 ANQGSEA. The CDR3 totals 16 residues. Unmatched junction bases numbered 8, after V lost 1 base and J lost 7 bases. The CDR3 DNA reads TGCAGCGTTGAAGGCCTGACTAGCGGGAGTGTTAATGAGCAGTTCTTC. Translating it yields CSVEGLTSGSVNEQFF.

This clonotype was seen at least ten times. This sequence joins TRBV12-3 or TRBV12-4 and TRBJ1-1, with 7 bases aligning to TRBD1. Trimming took 3 bases from V and 5 from J; bases not matched to a gene: 6. This CDR3 comprises 14 residues. CDR3 nucleotide sequence: TGTGCCAGCAGTTTGTTTCAGGGGGGGACTGAAGCTTTCTTT. Translated, it gives CASSLFQGGTEAFF.

This chain connects TRBV20-1 to TRBJ2-7; 8 bases fit TRBD2. This CDR3 spans 14 amino acids. Germline V gives CDR1 DFQATT, CDR2 SNEGSKA (reference sequence). Trimming removed 6 bases from V and 6 bases from J; junction bases left unmatched: 13. The CDR3, as DNA: TGCAGTGCGAACACGGGAGGGCCAATGGGCGAGCAGTACTTC. Translating it yields CSANTGGPMGEQYF.

This clonotype was detected only a few times. The chain employs TRBV7-3 and TRBJ1-2; tentative D call: TRBD1 (6 bases). Deletions cut 5 bases from V and 8 bases from J, with 15 bases between. Per germline, CDR1 SGHTA and CDR2 FQGTGA. This CDR3 has 13 residues. DNA of the CDR3: TGTGCCAGCAGCAGATCAGGGGCTTCAGGCTACACCTTC. Translated: CASSRSGASGYTF.

In DNA form, the CDR3 reads TGCGCCAGCAGTTACGTCGGGGATAATGAAGCTTTCTTT. Translation gives CASSYVGDNEAFF. The chain employs TRBV5-1 and TRBJ1-1; unclear D gene. The CDR3 runs to 13 residues. Trimming removed 5 bases from V and 7 bases from J, with 15 bases in between. The V gene's germline CDR1 is SGHRS and CDR2 YFSETQ.

This chain links TRBV6-5 with TRBJ2-3; D gene uncertain. V was shortened by 2 bases and J by 2 bases, with 17 bases between the two germline ends. CDR1 MNHEY and CDR2 SVGAGI come from the germline V gene. CDR3 length: 17 residues. The CDR3 region is CASSYRGRFSPTDTQYF. CDR3 nucleotides: TGTGCCAGCAGTTACCGAGGACGGTTTAGCCCCACAGATACGCAGTATTTT.

The J gene is TRBJ2-1, the V gene TRBV2, with D perhaps TRBD2 (5 bases). This CDR3 has 18 residues. Trimming took off 8 bases at V and 2 bases at J, with 25 bases between the two ends. The germline CDR1 and CDR2 sequences are SNHLY and FYNNEI. The CDR3 nucleotides are TGTGCCAGCTGTCCTCACTATCGGCGAGCCGGGGCCTACAATGAGCAGTTCTTC. It encodes CASCPHYRRAGAYNEQFF.

This clonotype was found many times. This chain joins TRBV12-3 or TRBV12-4 and TRBJ1-5, with D perhaps matching TRBD1 (6 bases). The germline V and J ends were trimmed by 4 bases and 0 bases, with 13 bases remaining between them. There are 16 residues in the CDR3. In DNA form, the CDR3 reads TGTGCCAGCAGTTCGGGGGCACAGGATAGCAATCAGCCCCAGCATTTT. Translating gives CASSSGAQDSNQPQHF.

The chain recombines TRBV5-1 with TRBJ2-3; no firm D call. Germline CDR1 and CDR2: SGHRS and YFSETQ. The germline V and J ends were trimmed by 1 base and 2 bases, with 11 bases remaining between them. The CDR3 is made up of 15 amino acids. In DNA, the CDR3 is TGCGCCAGCAGCTTGTCCTGGAAGACCACAGATACGCAGTATTTT. It yields the protein CASSLSWKTTDTQYF.

The chain joins TRBV29-1 to TRBJ2-7, with D possibly TRBD1 on 6 matching bases. The CDR3 is 13 amino acids. Trimming stripped 5 bases from V and 1 base from J, with 12 bases between. In germline, CDR1 is SQVTM, CDR2 ANQGSEA. Here the CDR3 DNA reads TGCAGCGTTACAGGGAGTTTTTCCTACGAGCAGTACTTC. Translated, it gives CSVTGSFSYEQYF.

This clonotype was seen ten or more times. J is TRBJ2-7 and V is TRBV20-1; D unresolved. The length of the CDR3 is 14 residues. Trimming stripped 4 bases from V and 2 bases from J, with 15 bases between. Germline values: CDR1 DFQATT, CDR2 SNEGSKA (reference sequence). The CDR3 sequence is CSATLNPLTYEQYF. In nucleotides, the CDR3 is TGCAGTGCTACCTTAAATCCCCTAACCTACGAGCAGTACTTC.

The chain combines TRBV4-1 with TRBJ2-7; D unclear. V gave up 2 bases and J gave up 5 bases, with 7 bases separating them. CDR1 is MGHRA, CDR2 YSYEKL, per germline. This CDR3 contains 12 residues. CDR3 loop: CASSQRGDEQYF. CDR3 DNA: TGCGCCAGCAGCCAACGTGGGGACGAGCAGTACTTC.

The chain is built from TRBV29-1 and TRBJ1-1; 7 bases align to TRBD1. The germline gives CDR1 SQVTM, CDR2 ANQGSEA. This CDR3 is 12 amino acids long. The ends lost 7 bases at V and 1 base at J; junction bases unmatched: 3. CDR3 sequence (DNA): TGCAGCGCTAACAGGGGGAACACTGAAGCTTTCTTT. It specifies CSANRGNTEAFF.

This clonotype was counted only a few times. The chain joins TRBV4-1 to TRBJ2-7; a possible D gene is TRBD1 (6 bases). CDR1 is MGHRA and CDR2 is YSYEKL in the germline V gene. The ends were cut back, 3 bases at V and 0 bases at J, with 6 bases in the middle. CDR3 size: 13 residues. The CDR3 region is CASSQDSSYEQYF. In nucleotides, the CDR3 is TGCGCCAGCAGCCAGGACAGCTCCTACGAGCAGTACTTC.

In its sample, this clonotype was seen many times. The chain combines TRBV7-2 with TRBJ2-7; D perhaps matches TRBD1 (6 bases). The length of the CDR3 is 14 residues. Trimming left V 4 bases short and J 2 bases short, with 12 bases between. Per the germline V gene, CDR1 is SGHTA and CDR2 is FQGNSA. CDR3 loop: CASSSNRAAYEQYF. CDR3 bases: TGTGCCAGCAGCTCCAACAGGGCCGCCTACGAGCAGTACTTC.